This TCR beta chain was sequenced in a study of blood T cell repertoires in COVID-19. Turning to the study itself: The origin of the acute and convalescent COVID-19 samples was the United States, Italy and Spain. T cells, B-cell-depleted T cells, or PBMCs supplied cDNA or gDNA.

Original data processing: Estimated nucleated cell counts came from reference gene primer amplification. Clones were sequenced by immunoSEQ multiplex PCR, and TCRdb holds only the in-frame ones, with some missing. From that table come the V and J calls and clone size; the DNA was used to work out D and trimming. Of 55,000 to 75,000 clones in the sample, roughly nine tenths were seen once. Germline CDR1 reads SNHLY; CDR2 reads FYNNEI. The V end was cut by 4 bases, the J end by 6 bases, with 13 bases between. The CDR3 is 14 residues long. Specimen: peripheral blood. The V and J genes are TRBV2 and TRBJ2-1; possible D gene TRBD2, 5 bases. This TCR came from a man in his sixties with acute or convalescent COVID-19. The CDR3 protein is CASSGPGTPNEQFF. CDR3 sequence (DNA): TGTGCCAGCAGTGGACCGGGAACTCCCAATGAGCAGTTCTTC.